This T cell receptor beta chain was documented in a study of T cell responses to AZD1222 COVID-19 vaccine. Study conclusions and caveats: Sampling captured repertoires only after the peak T cell response. In the spike-specific TCR repertoire, nearly half reportedly target unmutated variant regions.

TCRdb keeps only in-frame clones here, not all; method: immunoSEQ multiplex PCR. Altogether some 82,000 clones are present, about nine tenths being singletons, with the ten largest covering less than 7.5%. Germline assignment: CDR1 SEHNR and CDR2 FQNEAQ (reference sequence). The V end lost 2 bases, the J end lost 2 bases, and 13 bases lay between the germline ends. This CDR3 spans 16 amino acids. As concerns this clone: Its antigen is as yet unknown.

This TCR was sampled from an adult in good health. The chain employs TRBV7-9 and TRBJ1-5, with D perhaps TRBD1 (5 bases). The sequenced sample was peripheral blood, obtained on day 0 of AZD1222 vaccination. The CDR3 sequence: CASSLSGGWGNQPQHF. The CDR3 DNA reads TGTGCCAGCAGCTTATCGGGGGGATGGGGCAATCAGCCCCAGCATTTT.